This T cell receptor (beta chain) was sequenced in a study of blood T cells in healthy people across ages. Study overall: About one barcoded beta molecule was captured per two T cells (by template switching). Study results and limitations: A roughly linear age-dependent decrease characterized TCR beta diversity per million T cells.

Through a sample-barcoded 5' primer and a J-beta primer mix, a second PCR was run for roughly 6 to 11 cycles. TCRdb used MiXCR to reprocess the 5' RACE reads, holding one entry per CDR3 protein. The table has 1.5 million to 2 million distinct CDR3 sequences, around 42% seen once. Remarks on this clonotype: Its antigen is still unknown.

Trimming removed 4 bases from V and 5 bases from J, with 9 bases in between. Germline V gene sequence: CDR1 SGHTA, CDR2 FQGNSA. The CDR3 loop spans 13 amino acids. The sequence was obtained from a human donor in good health. The chain couples TRBV7-2 to TRBJ2-1; D might be TRBD2 (6 bases). The sample taken for sequencing was blood. As DNA, the CDR3 is TGTGCCAGCAGCTACGGGAGACACAATGAGCAGTTCTTC. It specifies CASSYGRHNEQFF.